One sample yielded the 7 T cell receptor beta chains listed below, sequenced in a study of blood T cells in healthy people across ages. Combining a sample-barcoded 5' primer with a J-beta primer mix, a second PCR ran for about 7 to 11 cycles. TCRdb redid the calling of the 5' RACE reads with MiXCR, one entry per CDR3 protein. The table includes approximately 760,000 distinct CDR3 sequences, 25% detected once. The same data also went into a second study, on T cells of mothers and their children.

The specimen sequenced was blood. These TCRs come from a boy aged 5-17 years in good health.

The CDR3 spells CSASPDRVINQPQHF. The CDR3 DNA follows: TGCAGTGCTAGTCCGGACAGGGTAATCAATCAGCCCCAGCATTTT. This chain links TRBV20-1 with TRBJ1-5; 8 bases map to TRBD1. V shed 3 bases and J 3 bases; nucleotides not matched to a gene: 7. Germline V gene sequence: CDR1 DFQATT, CDR2 SNEGSKA (reference sequence). The CDR3 runs to 15 residues.

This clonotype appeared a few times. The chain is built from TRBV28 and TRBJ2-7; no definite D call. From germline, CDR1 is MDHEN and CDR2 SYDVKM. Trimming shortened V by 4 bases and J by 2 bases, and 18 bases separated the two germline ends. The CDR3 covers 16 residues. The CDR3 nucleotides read TGTGCCAGCAGTTCCAATACATCCCCGAGCCCCTACGAGCAGTACTTC. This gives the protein CASSSNTSPSPYEQYF.

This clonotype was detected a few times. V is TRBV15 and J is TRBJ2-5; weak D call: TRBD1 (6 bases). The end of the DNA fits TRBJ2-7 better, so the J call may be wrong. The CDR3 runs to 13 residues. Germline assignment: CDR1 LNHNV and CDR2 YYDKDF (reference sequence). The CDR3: CATSRIGGYEQYF. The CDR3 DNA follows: TGTGCCACCAGCAGAATAGGGGGTTACGAGCAGTACTTC.

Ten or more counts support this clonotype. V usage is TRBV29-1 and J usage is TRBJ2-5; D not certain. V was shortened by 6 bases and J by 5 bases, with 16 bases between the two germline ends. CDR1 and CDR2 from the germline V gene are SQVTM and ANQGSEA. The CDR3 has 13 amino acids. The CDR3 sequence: CSVPGSPTETQYF. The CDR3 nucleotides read TGCAGCGTCCCCGGGTCCCCAACGGAGACCCAGTACTTC.

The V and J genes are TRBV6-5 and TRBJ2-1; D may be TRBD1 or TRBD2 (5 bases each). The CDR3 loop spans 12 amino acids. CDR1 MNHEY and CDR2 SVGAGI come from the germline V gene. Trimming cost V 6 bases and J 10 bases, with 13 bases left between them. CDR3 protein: CASSNPGTEQFF. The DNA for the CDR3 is TGTGCCAGCAGCAACCCCGGGACGGAGCAGTTCTTC.

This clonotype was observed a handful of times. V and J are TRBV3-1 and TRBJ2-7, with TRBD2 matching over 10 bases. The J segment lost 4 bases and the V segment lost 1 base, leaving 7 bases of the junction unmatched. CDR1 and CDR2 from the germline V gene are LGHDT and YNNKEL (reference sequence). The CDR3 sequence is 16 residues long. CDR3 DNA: TGTGCCAGCAGCCAAGTCGGCCTAGCGGGAGTTTACGAGCAGTACTTC. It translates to CASSQVGLAGVYEQYF.

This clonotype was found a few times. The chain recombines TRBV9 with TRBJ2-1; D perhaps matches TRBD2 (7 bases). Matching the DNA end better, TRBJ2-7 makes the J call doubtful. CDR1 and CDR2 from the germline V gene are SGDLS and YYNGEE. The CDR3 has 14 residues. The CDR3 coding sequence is TGTGCCAGCAGCGCATGGGGGGGCAGGGACGAGCAGTACTTC. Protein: CASSAWGGRDEQYF.